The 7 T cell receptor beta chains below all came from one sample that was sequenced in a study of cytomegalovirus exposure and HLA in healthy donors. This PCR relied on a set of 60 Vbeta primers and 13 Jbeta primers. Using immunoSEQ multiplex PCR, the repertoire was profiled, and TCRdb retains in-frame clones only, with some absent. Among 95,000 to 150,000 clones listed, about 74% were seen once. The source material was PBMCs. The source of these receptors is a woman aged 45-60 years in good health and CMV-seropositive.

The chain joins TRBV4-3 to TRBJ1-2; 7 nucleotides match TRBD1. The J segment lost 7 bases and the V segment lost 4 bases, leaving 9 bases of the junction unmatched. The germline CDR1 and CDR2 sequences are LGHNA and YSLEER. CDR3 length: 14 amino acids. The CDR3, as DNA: TGCGCCAGCAGCCCAACTCAGGGGGTTGGTGGCTACACCTTC. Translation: CASSPTQGVGGYTF.

The CDR3 here is CASSYMGPTGQPQHF. The DNA of the CDR3 is TGTGCCAGCAGTTACATGGGCCCGACAGGTCAGCCCCAGCATTTT. The chain uses TRBV6-6 and TRBJ1-5, with a weak D call TRBD1 (6 bases). With 2 bases removed from V and 6 bases from J, the gap between germline ends came to 14 bases. Germline loops: CDR1 MNHNY, CDR2 SVGAGI (reference sequence). The CDR3 covers 15 residues.

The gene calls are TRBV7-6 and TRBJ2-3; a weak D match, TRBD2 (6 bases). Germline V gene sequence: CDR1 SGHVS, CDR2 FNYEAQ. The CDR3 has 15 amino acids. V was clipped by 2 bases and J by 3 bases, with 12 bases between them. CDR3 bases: TGTGCCAGCAGCTTAAGGGACTCCGAGACAGATACGCAGTATTTT. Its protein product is CASSLRDSETDTQYF.

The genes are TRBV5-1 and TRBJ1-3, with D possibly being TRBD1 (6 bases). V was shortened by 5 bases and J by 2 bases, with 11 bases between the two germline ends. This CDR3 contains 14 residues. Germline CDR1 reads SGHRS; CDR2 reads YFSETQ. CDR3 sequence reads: CASRSTGAGNTIYF. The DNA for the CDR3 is TGCGCCAGCAGATCGACAGGCGCTGGAAACACCATATATTTT.

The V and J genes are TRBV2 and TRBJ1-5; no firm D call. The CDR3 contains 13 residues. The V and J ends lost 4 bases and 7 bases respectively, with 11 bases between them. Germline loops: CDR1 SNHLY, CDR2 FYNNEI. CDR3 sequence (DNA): TGTGCCAGCAGTGCCGGTGAGGGACAGCCCCAGCATTTT. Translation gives CASSAGEGQPQHF. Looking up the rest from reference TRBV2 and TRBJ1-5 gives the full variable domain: EPEVTQTPSHQVTQMGQEVILRCVPISNHLYFYWYRQILGQKVEFLVSFYNNEISEKSEIFDDQFSVERPDGSNFTLKIRSTKLEDSAMYFCASSAGEGQPQHFGDGTRLSIL.

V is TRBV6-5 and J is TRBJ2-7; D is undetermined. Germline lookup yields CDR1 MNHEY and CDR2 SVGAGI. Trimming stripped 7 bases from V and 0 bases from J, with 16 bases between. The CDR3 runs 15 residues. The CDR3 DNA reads TGTGCCAGCACTAACGAGTGTCGGAGCTCCTACGAGCAGTACTTC. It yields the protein CASTNECRSSYEQYF.

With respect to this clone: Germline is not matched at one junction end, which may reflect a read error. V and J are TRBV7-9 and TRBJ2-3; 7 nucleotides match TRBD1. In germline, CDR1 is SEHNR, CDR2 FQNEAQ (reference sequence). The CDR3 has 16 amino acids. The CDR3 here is CSSSQARGPGTDTQYF. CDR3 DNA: TGTTCCAGCAGCCAAGCGAGGGGGCCAGGAACAGATACGCAGTATTTT.